The clone carrying this T cell receptor beta chain was recorded at least ten times. Its target is not known. One entry per CDR3 protein, called by TCRdb with MiXCR from the 5' RACE reads. Here the sample spans a few hundred thousand distinct CDR3 sequences, around a fifth being singletons. The data derive from a study of T-cell memory formation after mild COVID-19. General study findings and limits: Cross-reactive memory seemingly joined, as some responding clones were found in pre-infection memory. Among clones contracting day 15 to 85, CD4/CD8 was balanced, whereas later expanders leaned CD4+.

This TCR was recovered from an adult woman who had mild COVID-19 (a few samples of this study predate the infection). Cell type and time point are not known. The sequenced sample was PBMCs or a T cell subset sorted from them (not recorded which).

The CDR3 is CASSKNRVSDTQYF. The DNA of the CDR3 is TGCGCCAGCAGCAAAAACCGGGTCTCAGATACGCAGTATTTT. The rearrangement uses TRBV4-1 and TRBJ2-3, with D hard to call. From germline, CDR1 is MGHRA and CDR2 YSYEKL. Trimming took off 5 bases at V and 4 bases at J, with 13 bases between the two ends. CDR3 length equals 14 residues.